This paragraph reports one T cell receptor (beta chain). These data originate in a study of T cell responses to AZD1222 COVID-19 vaccine. Assay used: immunoSEQ multiplex PCR; TCRdb lists only in-frame clones, some missing. The table has roughly 100,000 clones, roughly 84% seen once. The CDR3 loop spans 13 amino acids. V lost 3 bases and J lost 3, with 7 bases in between. Germline loops: CDR1 LNHDA, CDR2 SQIVND (reference sequence). The TCR originated in an adult in good health. The source material was peripheral blood, sampled on day 0 of AZD1222 vaccination. The V call is TRBV19, the J call TRBJ2-3; no reliable D call. The CDR3 sequence: CASSILVTDTQYF. CDR3 bases: TGTGCCAGTAGTATTTTGGTTACAGATACGCAGTATTTT.